The 17 T cell receptor beta chains below were found in one sample sequenced in a study of blood T cell repertoires in COVID-19. Profiled with immunoSEQ multiplex PCR; TCRdb holds only in-frame clones, not every one. The data hold about 67,000 clones, with approximately 88% observed a single time. Material for sequencing was peripheral blood. The receptors derive from a woman older than 75 with acute or convalescent COVID-19.

The chain has TRBV11-2 and TRBJ2-1; 9 bases map to TRBD2. J lost 9 bases, V lost 2 bases, and 14 bases had no gene match. Germline CDR1 is SGHAT and CDR2 is FQNNGV. The CDR3 contains 17 residues. The CDR3 loop reads CASSLTLGVAGEVEQFF. In DNA, the CDR3 is TGTGCCAGCAGCTTAACCCTAGGAGTAGCGGGAGAGGTTGAGCAGTTCTTC. The whole variable domain, remainder taken from reference TRBV11-2 and TRBJ2-1, is EAGVAQSPRYKIIEKRQSVAFWCNPISGHATLYWYQQILGQGPKLLIQFQNNGVVDDSQLPKDRFSAERLKGVDSTLKIQPAKLEDSAVYLCASSLTLGVAGEVEQFFGPGTRLTVL.

The V call is TRBV27, the J call TRBJ2-3, with 9 bases fitting TRBD2. Germline CDR1 and CDR2: MNHEY and SMNVEV (reference sequence). The CDR3 length is 16 residues. V was pared by 3 bases and J by 0 bases, with 4 bases of the junction left unmatched. The chain's CDR3 is CASSFLAGFSTDTQYF. In DNA form, the CDR3 reads TGTGCCAGCAGTTTTCTAGCGGGGTTTAGCACAGATACGCAGTATTTT.

This clone was recorded only once. The chain employs TRBV27 and TRBJ2-2; 11 bases fit TRBD2. Germline V CDR1 and CDR2: MNHEY, SMNVEV (reference sequence). This CDR3 is 18 amino acids long. With V trimmed by 7 bases and J by 0 bases, 10 bases remained unmatched. CDR3 sequence reads: CASTFLRTSGSNTGELFF. In DNA, the CDR3 is TGTGCCAGCACCTTCCTCCGGACTAGCGGGTCGAACACCGGGGAGCTGTTTTTT.

The chain combines TRBV5-1 with TRBJ1-2, with 8 bases fitting TRBD1. Germline V gene lookup returns CDR1 SGHRS and CDR2 YFSETQ. J gave up 3 bases and V 4 bases, and 8 bases lay outside the gene matches. The CDR3 extends over 15 amino acids. The CDR3 DNA reads TGCGCCAGCAGCAGATCCGGGACAGGTGACTATGGCTACACCTTC. Its translation: CASSRSGTGDYGYTF.

This clone turned up a few times. The rearrangement links TRBV19 to TRBJ1-2, with D perhaps matching TRBD1 (6 bases). The CDR3 is 13 amino acids. Germline V gives CDR1 LNHDA, CDR2 SQIVND (reference sequence). Deletions cut 5 bases from V and 6 bases from J, with 13 bases between. The DNA for the CDR3 is TGTGCCAGTAGTGCACAGGGTCGGGATGGCTACACCTTC. Its translation is CASSAQGRDGYTF. The whole variable domain, remainder taken from reference TRBV19 and TRBJ1-2, is DGGITQSPKYLFRKEGQNVTLSCEQNLNHDAMYWYRQDPGQGLRLIYYSQIVNDFQKGDIAEGYSVSREKKESFPLTVTSAQKNPTAFYLCASSAQGRDGYTFGSGTRLTVV.

This chain links TRBV10-1 with TRBJ2-5; no definite D call. The CDR3 runs 14 residues. Trimming removed 1 base from V and 5 bases from J, with 11 bases in between. Germline V gene data show CDR1 as WNHNN and CDR2 as SYGVQD (reference sequence). CDR3 region: CASSEFPPRETQYF. CDR3 DNA: TGCGCCAGCAGTGAGTTCCCACCCAGGGAGACCCAGTACTTC.

This chain joins TRBV12-3 or TRBV12-4 and TRBJ1-5; no clear D. The V end lost 8 bases, the J end lost 3 bases, and 11 bases lay between the germline ends. The CDR3 runs to 13 residues. DNA for the CDR3: TGTGCCAGCGGTACCCAGGTCAATCAGCCCCAGCATTTT. This encodes CASGTQVNQPQHF.

The chain joins TRBV30 to TRBJ2-7; 8 bases are shared with TRBD2. J lost 5 bases, V lost 2 bases, and 8 bases had no gene match. The germline V gene has CDR1 GTSNPN and CDR2 SVGIG (reference sequence). This CDR3 is built from 14 residues. This CDR3 reads CAWSSASGFHEQYF. The CDR3 bases are TGTGCCTGGAGTTCGGCTAGCGGGTTCCACGAGCAGTACTTC. Full variable domain (rest looked up from reference TRBV30 and TRBJ2-7): SQTIHQWPATLVQPVGSPLSLECTVEGTSNPNLYWYRQAAGRGLQLLFYSVGIGQISSEVPQNLSASRPQDRQFILSSKKLLLSDSGFYLCAWSSASGFHEQYFGPGTRLTVT.

The chain couples TRBV7-2 to TRBJ2-5; 11 nucleotides agree with TRBD1. V lost 3 bases, J lost 8 bases, and 14 bases stayed unmatched. Germline CDR1 and CDR2: SGHTA and FQGNSA. The CDR3 spans 17 residues. CDR3 amino acids: CASSLDRGRGYFITQYF. The DNA for the CDR3 is TGTGCCAGCAGCTTGGACAGGGGGCGAGGTTATTTTATTACCCAGTACTTC.

This sequence joins TRBV18 and TRBJ1-4; D remains ambiguous. The CDR3 covers 13 residues. Germline V lookup: CDR1 KGHSH, CDR2 LQKENI. The V gene lost 8 bases and the J gene lost 5 bases, with 12 bases spanning the gap. As DNA, the CDR3 is TGTGCCAGCCGCCGGGATGAAAATGAAAAACTGTTTTTT. It codes for CASRRDENEKLFF.

The rearrangement joins TRBV2 to TRBJ1-5, with D possibly TRBD1 on 6 matching bases. The V gene lost 2 bases and the J gene lost 6 bases, with 11 bases spanning the gap. The CDR3 runs 14 residues. Germline-derived CDR1 and CDR2 are SNHLY and FYNNEI. The CDR3 is CASSELQGPQPQHF. The CDR3 DNA is TGTGCCAGCAGTGAACTACAGGGTCCTCAGCCCCAGCATTTT.

The chain recombines TRBV30 with TRBJ2-2; 8 bases map to TRBD2. With 5 bases clipped from V and 3 bases from J, the junction kept 5 bases outside the gene matches. The CDR3 is made up of 14 amino acids. From germline, CDR1 is GTSNPN and CDR2 SVGIG (reference sequence). The CDR3: CAWRGTSYTGELFF. The DNA of the CDR3 is TGTGCCTGGCGCGGGACTAGTTACACCGGGGAGCTGTTTTTT.

In nucleotides, the CDR3 is TGTGCCAGTTGGTCGAGTCCGGAAAAACTGTTTTTT. It specifies CASWSSPEKLFF. The V gene is TRBV28, the J gene TRBJ1-4; no clear D gene. The CDR3 covers 12 residues. Germline CDR1 MDHEN, CDR2 SYDVKM. V dropped 9 bases and J dropped 8 bases, with 13 bases sitting between them.

This chain joins TRBV5-1 and TRBJ2-1; 12 bases match TRBD2. The V gene end was trimmed by 4 bases and the J gene end by 10 bases; junction bases not matched to a gene: 12. The CDR3 is made up of 16 amino acids. Per the germline V gene, CDR1 is SGHRS and CDR2 is YFSETQ. DNA for the CDR3: TGCGCCAGCAGCCCGCGACTAGCGGGAGCTAGTGTCGAGCAGTTCTTC. Encoded protein: CASSPRLAGASVEQFF.

The rearrangement links TRBV5-1 to TRBJ1-2; D ambiguous. The V end lost 4 bases, the J end lost 6 bases, and 13 bases lay between the germline ends. The germline V gene encodes CDR1 SGHRS and CDR2 YFSETQ. The CDR3 consists of 13 residues. In DNA, the CDR3 is TGCGCCAGCAGCCCGTACGGGAGGAATGGCTACACCTTC. It encodes CASSPYGRNGYTF.

The V and J genes are TRBV3-1 (or the pseudogene TRBV3-2) and TRBJ1-2; TRBD1 aligns across 8 bases. This CDR3 comprises 14 residues. V lost 1 base to trimming and J lost 7 bases; unmatched junction nucleotides: 5. Germline CDR1 and CDR2: LGHDT and YNNKEL (reference sequence). DNA of the CDR3: TGTGCCAGCAGCCAAGGACAGGGGAGAAGTGGCTACACCTTC. It encodes CASSQGQGRSGYTF.

DNA for the CDR3: TGTGCCAGCAGCGACCAGGGGCTCGAGCAGTACTTC. Translating it yields CASSDQGLEQYF. The chain links TRBV11-2 to TRBJ2-7; weak D call: TRBD1 (6 bases). Trimming removed 5 bases from V and 6 bases from J, with 11 bases in between. The germline V gene has CDR1 SGHAT and CDR2 FQNNGV. This CDR3 comprises 12 residues. Using reference TRBV11-2 and TRBJ2-7 for the parts outside the CDR3, the full variable domain is EAGVAQSPRYKIIEKRQSVAFWCNPISGHATLYWYQQILGQGPKLLIQFQNNGVVDDSQLPKDRFSAERLKGVDSTLKIQPAKLEDSAVYLCASSDQGLEQYFGPGTRLTVT.